This T cell receptor beta chain was sequenced for a study of blood T cell repertoires in COVID-19. Study at large: Acute-phase and convalescent COVID-19 samples originated in the United States, Italy and Spain.

The authors' processing: By means of reference gene primer amplification, nucleated cell counts were estimated. Assay: immunoSEQ multiplex PCR; the TCRdb copy retains only in-frame clones and omits some. From that table come the V and J calls and clone size; the DNA was used to work out D and trimming. This sample has 200,000 to 250,000 clones, with roughly 86% found just once. The length of the CDR3 is 13 residues. Germline lookup yields CDR1 MNHEY and CDR2 SVGAGI. V gave up 6 bases and J gave up 1 base, with 10 bases separating them. The V and J genes are TRBV6-5 and TRBJ2-7, with D tentatively TRBD2 (5 bases). The sample was peripheral blood. This receptor was identified in a woman between 55 and 75 years old with acute or convalescent COVID-19. CDR3 DNA: TGTGCCAGCAGCCTACCGGGATCCTACGAGCAGTACTTC. Its translation is CASSLPGSYEQYF.